Listed below are T cell receptor beta chains from one sample, sequenced in a study of cytomegalovirus exposure and HLA in healthy donors. Clones were read by immunoSEQ multiplex PCR, and TCRdb kept only the in-frame ones, dropping some. The data show over 55,000 clones, with 80% to 90% seen just once and about 12% held by the top ten. Specimen: PBMCs. The source is a woman in her thirties in good health and CMV-seropositive. The CDR3 runs from the conserved cysteine through the conserved F or W. A D gene is named only where the DNA matches it firmly. Size tells how often a clone was seen (once, few, many) or the class of an expanded clone, and some rows leave it out.

abundance: -
j_gene: TRBJ1-5
d_gene: TRBD1
v_gene: TRBV4-2
CDR3aa: CASSQGVGTGDQPQHF
CDR3nt: TGTGCCAGCAGCCAAGGTGTGGGGACAGGGGATCAGCCCCAGCATTTT

abundance: -
j_gene: TRBJ2-7
d_gene: -
v_gene: TRBV28
CDR3aa: CASSFLGANEQYF
CDR3nt: TGTGCCAGCAGTTTCTTGGGGGCAAACGAGCAGTACTTC

abundance: -
j_gene: TRBJ2-7
d_gene: TRBD2
v_gene: TRBV27
CDR3aa: CATSSSGRAWEQYF
CDR3nt: TGTGCCACCTCATCGAGCGGGAGGGCCTGGGAGCAGTACTTC

abundance: -
j_gene: TRBJ1-1
d_gene: TRBD1
v_gene: TRBV7-9
CDR3aa: CASSSPQGAWGGNTEAFF
CDR3nt: TGTGCCAGCAGCTCGCCACAGGGGGCGTGGGGCGGGAACACTGAAGCTTTCTTT

abundance: -
j_gene: TRBJ1-1
d_gene: -
v_gene: TRBV29-1
CDR3aa: CSVQGPEAFF
CDR3nt: TGCAGCGTCCAGGGGCCGGAAGCTTTCTTT

abundance: -
j_gene: TRBJ2-5
d_gene: -
v_gene: TRBV5-1
CDR3aa: CASSLALPGHPYQETQYF
CDR3nt: TGCGCCAGCAGCTTGGCTCTACCTGGACACCCGTACCAAGAGACCCAGTACTTC

abundance: -
j_gene: TRBJ1-1
d_gene: -
v_gene: TRBV7-6
CDR3aa: CASSLEPGFEAFF
CDR3nt: TGTGCCAGCAGCTTAGAGCCGGGGTTCGAAGCTTTCTTT

abundance: -
j_gene: TRBJ2-1
d_gene: TRBD2
v_gene: TRBV14
CDR3aa: CASSPLGSGSHNEQFF
CDR3nt: TGTGCCAGCAGCCCCCTTGGTAGCGGGAGCCACAATGAGCAGTTCTTC

abundance: -
j_gene: TRBJ2-5
d_gene: TRBD1
v_gene: TRBV5-1
CDR3aa: CASSNGQGQETQYF
CDR3nt: TGCGCCAGCAGCAACGGACAGGGCCAAGAGACCCAGTACTTC

abundance: -
j_gene: TRBJ2-7
d_gene: -
v_gene: TRBV6-1
CDR3aa: CASSELRIYEQYF
CDR3nt: TGTGCCAGCAGTGAATTGAGAATCTACGAGCAGTACTTC

abundance: -
j_gene: TRBJ2-7
d_gene: -
v_gene: TRBV18
CDR3aa: CASSPGFTSSSYEQYF
CDR3nt: TGTGCCAGCTCACCCGGTTTTACCTCTAGCTCCTACGAGCAGTACTTC

abundance: -
j_gene: TRBJ2-7
d_gene: TRBD2
v_gene: TRBV19
CDR3aa: CASSISAAGGTHEQYF
CDR3nt: TGTGCCAGTAGTATATCTGCGGCGGGAGGAACCCACGAGCAGTACTTC

abundance: -
j_gene: TRBJ2-2
d_gene: -
v_gene: TRBV7-9
CDR3aa: CASSLQGSNTGELFF
CDR3nt: TGTGCCAGCAGCCTACAGGGTTCGAACACCGGGGAGCTGTTTTTT

abundance: -
j_gene: TRBJ2-7
d_gene: TRBD1
v_gene: TRBV18
CDR3aa: CASSRDRGYEQYF
CDR3nt: TGTGCCAGCTCCCGGGACAGGGGCTACGAGCAGTACTTC

abundance: once
j_gene: TRBJ2-2
d_gene: TRBD2
v_gene: TRBV6-1
CDR3aa: CASPNSGMAGELFF
CDR3nt: TGTGCCAGCCCTAATAGCGGGATGGCCGGGGAGCTGTTTTTT

abundance: -
j_gene: TRBJ2-3
d_gene: TRBD2
v_gene: TRBV6-4
CDR3aa: CATSGSSTDTQYF
CDR3nt: TGTGCCACTAGCGGATCGAGCACAGATACGCAGTATTTT

abundance: -
j_gene: TRBJ1-3
d_gene: -
v_gene: TRBV7-6
CDR3aa: CASSLDPSTGNTIYF
CDR3nt: TGTGCCAGCAGCTTAGACCCGAGCACTGGAAACACCATATATTTT

abundance: -
j_gene: TRBJ2-1
d_gene: TRBD2
v_gene: TRBV13
CDR3aa: CASRLAGGRNEQFF
CDR3nt: TGTGCCAGCAGGTTAGCGGGGGGGCGCAATGAGCAGTTCTTC

abundance: once
j_gene: TRBJ1-4
d_gene: -
v_gene: TRBV6-1
CDR3aa: CASRAGTLREKLFF
CDR3nt: TGTGCCAGCAGAGCCGGGACACTCCGTGAAAAACTGTTTTTT

abundance: -
j_gene: TRBJ2-7
d_gene: -
v_gene: TRBV7-9
CDR3aa: CASSGTPPYEQYF
CDR3nt: TGTGCCAGCAGCGGGACACCCCCCTACGAGCAGTACTTC

abundance: -
j_gene: TRBJ2-5
d_gene: -
v_gene: TRBV7-7
CDR3aa: CASSLDASGGRATQYF
CDR3nt: TGTGCCAGCAGCTTAGACGCGTCGGGGGGCCGAGCGACCCAGTACTTC

abundance: -
j_gene: TRBJ1-2
d_gene: TRBD1
v_gene: TRBV27
CDR3aa: CASSPPGQGASGYTF
CDR3nt: TGTGCCAGCAGTCCCCCGGGACAGGGGGCCTCTGGCTACACCTTC

abundance: -
j_gene: TRBJ1-6
d_gene: TRBD1
v_gene: TRBV5-8
CDR3aa: CASSLEQGVHSPLHF
CDR3nt: TGTGCCAGCAGCTTGGAACAGGGGGTACATTCACCCCTCCACTTT

abundance: once
j_gene: TRBJ2-6
d_gene: -
v_gene: TRBV6-1
CDR3aa: CASSWGDGANVLTF
CDR3nt: TGTGCCAGCAGCTGGGGGGATGGGGCCAACGTCCTGACTTTC

abundance: -
j_gene: TRBJ2-1
d_gene: -
v_gene: TRBV27
CDR3aa: CASSPPPGTLSYNEQFF
CDR3nt: TGTGCCAGCAGTCCCCCCCCCGGGACTCTGTCCTACAATGAGCAGTTCTTC

abundance: -
j_gene: TRBJ1-5
d_gene: TRBD1
v_gene: TRBV5-1
CDR3aa: CASSLQGARLPQPQHF
CDR3nt: TGCGCCAGCAGCTTACAGGGGGCAAGGCTGCCTCAGCCCCAGCATTTT

abundance: -
j_gene: TRBJ1-2
d_gene: -
v_gene: TRBV18
CDR3aa: CASSPLASGATNYGYTF
CDR3nt: TGTGCCAGCTCACCATTAGCCTCAGGGGCTACTAACTATGGCTACACCTTC

abundance: once
j_gene: TRBJ2-3
d_gene: -
v_gene: TRBV5-1
CDR3aa: CASSKGVTSTDTQYF
CDR3nt: TGCGCCAGCAGCAAGGGGGTTACTAGCACAGATACGCAGTATTTT

abundance: -
j_gene: TRBJ2-1
d_gene: -
v_gene: TRBV15
CDR3aa: CATSRVPSGEQFF
CDR3nt: TGTGCCACCAGCAGAGTCCCGAGCGGTGAGCAGTTCTTC

abundance: -
j_gene: TRBJ2-1
d_gene: -
v_gene: TRBV10-3
CDR3aa: CAISGGWGQFF
CDR3nt: TGTGCCATCAGTGGCGGGTGGGGGCAGTTCTTC

abundance: -
j_gene: TRBJ2-5
d_gene: TRBD2
v_gene: TRBV18
CDR3aa: CASSPAASGIQETQYF
CDR3nt: TGTGCCAGCTCACCGGCGGCTAGCGGGATCCAAGAGACCCAGTACTTC

abundance: -
j_gene: TRBJ2-7
d_gene: TRBD2
v_gene: TRBV6-1
CDR3aa: CASAPVATSGYEQYF
CDR3nt: TGTGCCAGCGCCCCCGTGGCGACTAGCGGGTACGAGCAGTACTTC

abundance: -
j_gene: TRBJ2-3
d_gene: -
v_gene: TRBV4-2
CDR3aa: CASSQLTDTQYF
CDR3nt: TGTGCCAGCAGTCAACTTACAGATACGCAGTATTTT

abundance: few
j_gene: TRBJ2-7
d_gene: -
v_gene: TRBV19
CDR3aa: CASSADTAYEQYF
CDR3nt: TGTGCCAGTAGTGCCGACACAGCCTACGAGCAGTACTTC

abundance: once
j_gene: TRBJ2-7
d_gene: TRBD1
v_gene: TRBV7-8
CDR3aa: CASSFGNRGNRGEQYF
CDR3nt: TGTGCCAGCAGCTTTGGGAACAGGGGGAATAGAGGCGAGCAGTACTTC

abundance: -
j_gene: TRBJ2-7
d_gene: TRBD2
v_gene: TRBV7-8
CDR3aa: CASSTPSGRATYEQYF
CDR3nt: TGTGCCAGCAGCACCCCAAGCGGGAGGGCCACCTACGAGCAGTACTTC

abundance: -
j_gene: TRBJ2-3
d_gene: TRBD2
v_gene: TRBV9
CDR3aa: CASSGRGGTGRTDTQYF
CDR3nt: TGTGCCAGCAGCGGGCGGGGCGGCACCGGGAGGACAGATACGCAGTATTTT

abundance: once
j_gene: TRBJ2-1
d_gene: TRBD1
v_gene: TRBV6-1
CDR3aa: CASSEARLVQGDEQFF
CDR3nt: TGTGCCAGCAGTGAAGCCAGGCTAGTGCAGGGGGATGAGCAGTTCTTC

abundance: -
j_gene: TRBJ1-5
d_gene: TRBD1
v_gene: TRBV6-1
CDR3aa: CASSGPQGANSNQPQHF
CDR3nt: TGTGCCAGCAGTGGACCACAGGGGGCGAATAGCAATCAGCCCCAGCATTTT

abundance: -
j_gene: TRBJ1-2
d_gene: -
v_gene: TRBV30
CDR3aa: CAWSVMTYLTF
CDR3nt: TGTGCCTGGAGTGTAATGACTTATCTCACCTTC

abundance: -
j_gene: TRBJ1-2
d_gene: -
v_gene: TRBV6-5
CDR3aa: CASSTGYYGYTF
CDR3nt: TGTGCCAGCAGTACAGGTTACTATGGCTACACCTTC

abundance: -
j_gene: TRBJ1-5
d_gene: TRBD1
v_gene: TRBV19
CDR3aa: CASNRGTWNQPQHF
CDR3nt: TGTGCCAGCAACAGGGGAACATGGAATCAGCCCCAGCATTTT

abundance: -
j_gene: TRBJ1-5
d_gene: -
v_gene: TRBV29-1
CDR3aa: CSAGVGLGQPQHF
CDR3nt: TGCAGCGCAGGGGTGGGGTTAGGTCAGCCCCAGCATTTT

abundance: -
j_gene: TRBJ2-5
d_gene: -
v_gene: TRBV7-3
CDR3aa: CASSLTGADQETQYF
CDR3nt: TGTGCCAGCAGCTTAACGGGAGCGGACCAAGAGACCCAGTACTTC

abundance: -
j_gene: TRBJ1-2
d_gene: -
v_gene: TRBV7-8
CDR3aa: CASSSPGRGYRYTF
CDR3nt: TGTGCCAGCAGCTCCCCCGGCAGGGGATATCGCTACACCTTC

abundance: -
j_gene: TRBJ2-7
d_gene: TRBD2
v_gene: TRBV6-5
CDR3aa: CASSYSSGSTEQYF
CDR3nt: TGTGCCAGCAGTTATTCCAGCGGGAGTACAGAGCAGTACTTC

abundance: -
j_gene: TRBJ2-5
d_gene: -
v_gene: TRBV7-9
CDR3aa: CASSQKTRPLQETQYF
CDR3nt: TGTGCCAGCAGCCAAAAGACTAGACCCCTCCAAGAGACCCAGTACTTC

abundance: -
j_gene: TRBJ2-2
d_gene: TRBD1
v_gene: TRBV6-5
CDR3aa: CASSSDRGQAGELFF
CDR3nt: TGTGCCAGCAGCTCCGACAGGGGACAAGCCGGGGAGCTGTTTTTT

abundance: -
j_gene: TRBJ2-2
d_gene: TRBD2
v_gene: TRBV25-1
CDR3aa: CASSGTSGTGELFF
CDR3nt: TGTGCCAGCAGTGGGACTAGCGGAACCGGGGAGCTGTTTTTT

abundance: -
j_gene: TRBJ2-3
d_gene: -
v_gene: TRBV11-2
CDR3aa: CASSSRLVGDTQYF
CDR3nt: TGTGCCAGCAGCTCCCGACTAGTGGGGGATACGCAGTATTTT

abundance: -
j_gene: TRBJ2-1
d_gene: TRBD2
v_gene: TRBV29-1
CDR3aa: CSASPLAGGPLSSYNEQFF
CDR3nt: TGCAGCGCCTCCCCATTGGCGGGAGGGCCCCTTAGCTCCTACAATGAGCAGTTCTTC

abundance: -
j_gene: TRBJ2-7
d_gene: TRBD2
v_gene: TRBV7-6
CDR3aa: CASSAGTSASYEQYF
CDR3nt: TGTGCCAGCAGCGCTGGGACTAGCGCATCCTACGAGCAGTACTTC

abundance: -
j_gene: TRBJ2-6
d_gene: -
v_gene: TRBV19
CDR3aa: CASSVTGANVLTF
CDR3nt: TGTGCCAGTAGTGTAACTGGGGCCAACGTCCTGACTTTC

abundance: -
j_gene: TRBJ1-2
d_gene: -
v_gene: TRBV28
CDR3aa: CASSFVGQPNYGYTF
CDR3nt: TGTGCCAGCAGTTTTGTCGGACAGCCTAACTATGGCTACACCTTC

abundance: -
j_gene: TRBJ2-5
d_gene: -
v_gene: TRBV4-2
CDR3aa: CASSQGISSAQGTQYF
CDR3nt: TGTGCCAGCAGCCAAGGAATTTCTAGCGCCCAGGGCACCCAGTACTTC

abundance: few
j_gene: TRBJ2-1
d_gene: TRBD2
v_gene: TRBV4-2
CDR3aa: CASSHRTSGLPNEQFF
CDR3nt: TGTGCCAGCAGCCACAGGACTAGCGGGTTACCTAATGAGCAGTTCTTC

abundance: -
j_gene: TRBJ2-1
d_gene: TRBD2
v_gene: TRBV27
CDR3aa: CASSLLAGGPNEQFF
CDR3nt: TGTGCCAGCAGTCTACTAGCGGGAGGTCCCAATGAGCAGTTCTTC